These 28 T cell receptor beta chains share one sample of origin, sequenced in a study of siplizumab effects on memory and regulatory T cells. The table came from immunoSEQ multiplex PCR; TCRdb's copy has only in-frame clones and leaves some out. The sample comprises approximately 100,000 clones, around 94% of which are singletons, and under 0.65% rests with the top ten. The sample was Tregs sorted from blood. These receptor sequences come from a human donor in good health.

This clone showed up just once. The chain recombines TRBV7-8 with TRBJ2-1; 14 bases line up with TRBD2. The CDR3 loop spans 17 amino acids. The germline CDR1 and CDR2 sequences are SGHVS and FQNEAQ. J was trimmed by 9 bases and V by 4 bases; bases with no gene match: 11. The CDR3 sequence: CASSSRLAGGPLGEQFF. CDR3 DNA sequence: TGTGCCAGCAGCTCCCGACTAGCGGGAGGGCCATTAGGTGAGCAGTTCTTC.

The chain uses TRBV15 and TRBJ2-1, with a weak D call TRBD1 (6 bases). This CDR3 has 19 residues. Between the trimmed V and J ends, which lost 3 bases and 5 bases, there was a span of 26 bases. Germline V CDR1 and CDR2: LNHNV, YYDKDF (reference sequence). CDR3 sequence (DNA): TGTGCCACCAGCAGGGATCCCGGGGTTGGTCAGGGGACGCACAATGAGCAGTTCTTC. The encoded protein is CATSRDPGVGQGTHNEQFF. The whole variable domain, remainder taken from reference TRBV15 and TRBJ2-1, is DAMVIQNPRYQVTQFGKPVTLSCSQTLNHNVMYWYQQKSSQAPKLLFHYYDKDFNNEADTPDNFQSRRPNTSFCFLDIRSPGLGDTAMYLCATSRDPGVGQGTHNEQFFGPGTRLTVL.

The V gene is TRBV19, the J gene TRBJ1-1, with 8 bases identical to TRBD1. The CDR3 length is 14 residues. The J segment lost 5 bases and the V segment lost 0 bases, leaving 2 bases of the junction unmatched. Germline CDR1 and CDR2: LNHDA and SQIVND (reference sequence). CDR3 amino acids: CASSIDYRGTEAFF. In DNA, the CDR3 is TGTGCCAGTAGTATAGACTACAGGGGGACTGAAGCTTTCTTT.

CDR3 bases: TGCGCCAGCAGCCAATATCGGGTTGAGCAGTTCTTC. It codes for CASSQYRVEQFF. The chain is built from TRBV4-1 and TRBJ2-1; D is ambiguous. The CDR3 loop spans 12 amino acids. CDR1 is MGHRA and CDR2 is YSYEKL in the germline V gene. V lost 2 bases to trimming and J lost 9 bases, with 8 bases between them.

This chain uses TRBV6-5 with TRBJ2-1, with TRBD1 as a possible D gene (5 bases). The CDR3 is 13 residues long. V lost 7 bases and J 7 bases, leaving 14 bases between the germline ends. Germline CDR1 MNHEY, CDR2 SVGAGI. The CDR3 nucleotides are TGTGCCAGCACCAAAGGGGCTGGGAATGAGCAGTTCTTC. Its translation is CASTKGAGNEQFF.

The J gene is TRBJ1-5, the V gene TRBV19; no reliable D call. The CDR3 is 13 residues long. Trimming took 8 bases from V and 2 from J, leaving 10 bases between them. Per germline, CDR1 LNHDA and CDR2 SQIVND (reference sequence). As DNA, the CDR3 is TGTGCCAGTGATTATTTGGGCAATCAGCCCCAGCATTTT. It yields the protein CASDYLGNQPQHF. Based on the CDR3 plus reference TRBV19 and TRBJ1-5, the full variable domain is DGGITQSPKYLFRKEGQNVTLSCEQNLNHDAMYWYRQDPGQGLRLIYYSQIVNDFQKGDIAEGYSVSREKKESFPLTVTSAQKNPTAFYLCASDYLGNQPQHFGDGTRLSIL.

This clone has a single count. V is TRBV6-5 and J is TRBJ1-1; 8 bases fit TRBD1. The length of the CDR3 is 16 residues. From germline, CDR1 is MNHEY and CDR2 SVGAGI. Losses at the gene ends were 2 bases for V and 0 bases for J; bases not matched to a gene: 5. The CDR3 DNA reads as TGTGCCAGCAGTTACCGACGGACAGGGTTGAACACTGAAGCTTTCTTT. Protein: CASSYRRTGLNTEAFF.

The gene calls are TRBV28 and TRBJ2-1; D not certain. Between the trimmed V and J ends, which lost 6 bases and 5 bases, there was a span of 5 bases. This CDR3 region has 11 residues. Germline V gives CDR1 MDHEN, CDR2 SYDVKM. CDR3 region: CASRIDNEQFF. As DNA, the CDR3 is TGTGCCAGCAGAATAGACAATGAGCAGTTCTTC.

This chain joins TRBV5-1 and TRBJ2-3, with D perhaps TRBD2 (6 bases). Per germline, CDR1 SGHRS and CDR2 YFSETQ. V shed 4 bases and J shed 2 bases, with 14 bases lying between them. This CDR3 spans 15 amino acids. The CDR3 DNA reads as TGCGCCAGCAGCGGCGGGGCCAGTAACACAGATACGCAGTATTTT. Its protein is CASSGGASNTDTQYF.

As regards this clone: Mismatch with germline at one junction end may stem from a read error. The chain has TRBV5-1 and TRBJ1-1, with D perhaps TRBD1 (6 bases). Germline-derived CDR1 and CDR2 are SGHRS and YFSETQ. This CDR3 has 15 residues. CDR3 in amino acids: CATSSTGARWAEAFF. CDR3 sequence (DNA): TGCGCCACCAGCTCCACGGGGGCGCGTTGGGCTGAAGCTTTCTTT.

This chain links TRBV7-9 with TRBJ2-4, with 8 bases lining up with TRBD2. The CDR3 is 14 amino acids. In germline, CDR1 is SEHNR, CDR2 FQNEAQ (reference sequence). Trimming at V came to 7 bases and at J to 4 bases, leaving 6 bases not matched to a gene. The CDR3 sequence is CASTPGGVKNIQYF. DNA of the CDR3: TGTGCCAGCACCCCGGGGGGGGTAAAAAACATTCAGTACTTC.

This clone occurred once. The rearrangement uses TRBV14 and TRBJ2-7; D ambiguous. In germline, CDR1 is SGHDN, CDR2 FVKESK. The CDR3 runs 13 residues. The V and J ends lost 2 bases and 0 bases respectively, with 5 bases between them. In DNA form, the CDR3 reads TGTGCCAGCAGCCAATTCACCTCCTACGAGCAGTACTTC. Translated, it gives CASSQFTSYEQYF.

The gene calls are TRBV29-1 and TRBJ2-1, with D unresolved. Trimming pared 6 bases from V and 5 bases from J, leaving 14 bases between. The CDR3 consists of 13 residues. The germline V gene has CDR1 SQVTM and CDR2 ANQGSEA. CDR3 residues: CSVTRSFHNEQFF. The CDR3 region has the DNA TGCAGCGTAACAAGGAGCTTCCACAATGAGCAGTTCTTC.

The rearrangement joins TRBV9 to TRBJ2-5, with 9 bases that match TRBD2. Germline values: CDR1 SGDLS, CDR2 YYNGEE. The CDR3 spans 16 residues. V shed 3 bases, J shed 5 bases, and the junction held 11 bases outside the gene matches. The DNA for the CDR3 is TGTGCCAGCAGCGGTAGCGGGAGATTACGAGGGGAGACCCAGTACTTC. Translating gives CASSGSGRLRGETQYF.

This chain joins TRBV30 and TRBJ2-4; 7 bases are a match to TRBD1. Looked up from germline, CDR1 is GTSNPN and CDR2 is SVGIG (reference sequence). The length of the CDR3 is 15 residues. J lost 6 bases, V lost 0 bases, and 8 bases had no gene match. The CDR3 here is CAWSVLRGLGNIQYF. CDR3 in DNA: TGTGCCTGGAGTGTATTGAGGGGGCTGGGAAACATTCAGTACTTC.

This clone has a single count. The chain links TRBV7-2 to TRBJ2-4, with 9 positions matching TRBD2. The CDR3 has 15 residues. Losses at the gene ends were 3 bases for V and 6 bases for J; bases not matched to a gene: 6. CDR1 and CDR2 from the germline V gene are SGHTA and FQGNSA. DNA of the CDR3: TGTGCCAGCAGCTTTGTAGCGGGAGTTGGAAACATTCAGTACTTC. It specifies CASSFVAGVGNIQYF.

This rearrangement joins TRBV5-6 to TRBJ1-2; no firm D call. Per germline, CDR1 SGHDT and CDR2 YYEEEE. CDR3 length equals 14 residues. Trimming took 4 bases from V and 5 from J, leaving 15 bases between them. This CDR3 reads CASSLPNYGYGYTF. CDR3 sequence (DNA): TGTGCCAGCAGCCTCCCGAACTACGGGTATGGCTACACCTTC.

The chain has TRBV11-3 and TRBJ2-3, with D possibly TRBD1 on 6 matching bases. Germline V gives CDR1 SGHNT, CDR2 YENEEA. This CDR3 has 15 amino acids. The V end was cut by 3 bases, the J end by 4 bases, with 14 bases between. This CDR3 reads CASSFQGTEADTQYF. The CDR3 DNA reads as TGTGCCAGCAGCTTCCAGGGGACGGAAGCAGATACGCAGTATTTT.

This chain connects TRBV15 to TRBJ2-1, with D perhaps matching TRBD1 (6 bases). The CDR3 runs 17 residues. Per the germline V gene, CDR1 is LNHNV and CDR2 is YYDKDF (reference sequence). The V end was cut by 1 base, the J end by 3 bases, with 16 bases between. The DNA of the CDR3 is TGTGCCACCAGCAGAGGGCCGACAGGTGCCTTCTACAATGAGCAGTTCTTC. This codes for CATSRGPTGAFYNEQFF. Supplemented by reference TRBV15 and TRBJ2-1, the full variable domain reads DAMVIQNPRYQVTQFGKPVTLSCSQTLNHNVMYWYQQKSSQAPKLLFHYYDKDFNNEADTPDNFQSRRPNTSFCFLDIRSPGLGDTAMYLCATSRGPTGAFYNEQFFGPGTRLTVL.

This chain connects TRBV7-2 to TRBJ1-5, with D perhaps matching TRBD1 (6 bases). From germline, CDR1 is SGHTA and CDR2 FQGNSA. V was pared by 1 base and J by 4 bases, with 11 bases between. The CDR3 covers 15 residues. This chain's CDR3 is CASSLGGLQNQPQHF. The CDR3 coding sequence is TGTGCCAGCAGCTTAGGGGGGCTGCAGAATCAGCCCCAGCATTTT.

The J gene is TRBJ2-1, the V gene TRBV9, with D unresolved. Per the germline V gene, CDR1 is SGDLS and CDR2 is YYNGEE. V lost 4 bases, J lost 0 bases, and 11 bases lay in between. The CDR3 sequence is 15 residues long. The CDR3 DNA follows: TGTGCCAGCAGCCGCCAACCGAGCTCCTACAATGAGCAGTTCTTC. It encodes CASSRQPSSYNEQFF.

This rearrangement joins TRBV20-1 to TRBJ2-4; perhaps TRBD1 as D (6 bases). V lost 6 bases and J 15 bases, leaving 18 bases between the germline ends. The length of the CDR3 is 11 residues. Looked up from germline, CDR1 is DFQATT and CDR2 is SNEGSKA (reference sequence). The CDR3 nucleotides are TGCAGTGCAAAAACAGGGAATGTGCGGTACTTC. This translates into CSAKTGNVRYF.

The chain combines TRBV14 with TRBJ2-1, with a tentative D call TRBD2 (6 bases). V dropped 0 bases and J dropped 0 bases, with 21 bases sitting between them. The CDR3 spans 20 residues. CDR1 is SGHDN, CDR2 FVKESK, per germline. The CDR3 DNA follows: TGTGCCAGCAGCCAAGAGTCTGCGGGGCGAGTCCTGAGCTCCTACAATGAGCAGTTCTTC. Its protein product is CASSQESAGRVLSSYNEQFF.

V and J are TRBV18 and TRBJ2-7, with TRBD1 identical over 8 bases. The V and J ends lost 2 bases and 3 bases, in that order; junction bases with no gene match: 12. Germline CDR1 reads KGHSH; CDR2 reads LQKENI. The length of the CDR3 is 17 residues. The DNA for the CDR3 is TGTGCCAGCTCACCATTCGCGCAGGCAGGGGGCTTCTACGAGCAGTACTTC. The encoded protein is CASSPFAQAGGFYEQYF.

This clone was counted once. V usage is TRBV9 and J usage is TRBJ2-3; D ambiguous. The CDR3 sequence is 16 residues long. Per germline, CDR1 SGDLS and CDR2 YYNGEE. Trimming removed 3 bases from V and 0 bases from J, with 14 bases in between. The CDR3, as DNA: TGTGCCAGCAGCGCCGGAAGGGCCATTAGCACAGATACGCAGTATTTT. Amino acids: CASSAGRAISTDTQYF.

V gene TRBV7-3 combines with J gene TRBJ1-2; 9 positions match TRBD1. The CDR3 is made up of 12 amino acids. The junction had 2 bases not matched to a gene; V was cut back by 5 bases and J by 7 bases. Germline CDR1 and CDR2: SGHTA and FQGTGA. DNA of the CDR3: TGTGCCAGCAGCACAGGGGGCTCTGGCTACACCTTC. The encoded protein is CASSTGGSGYTF.

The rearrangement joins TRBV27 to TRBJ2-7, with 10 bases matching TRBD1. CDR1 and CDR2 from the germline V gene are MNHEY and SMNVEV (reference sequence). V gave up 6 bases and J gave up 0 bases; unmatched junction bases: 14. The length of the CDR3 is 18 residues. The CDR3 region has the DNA TGTGCCAGCAGGAGGACAGGGGGGAAGGACTGGAGCTCCTACGAGCAGTACTTC. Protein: CASRRTGGKDWSSYEQYF.

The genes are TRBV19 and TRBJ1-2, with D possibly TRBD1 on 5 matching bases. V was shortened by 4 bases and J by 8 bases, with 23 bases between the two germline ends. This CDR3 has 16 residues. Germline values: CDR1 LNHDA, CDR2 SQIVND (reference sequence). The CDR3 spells CASSRGLGTAGEGYTF. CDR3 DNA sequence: TGTGCCAGTAGTAGAGGTCTGGGGACCGCGGGCGAGGGCTACACCTTC.